This T cell receptor (beta chain) was retrieved from a study of T cell changes during pregnancy in multiple sclerosis. Germline V gene sequence: CDR1 SGHTA, CDR2 FQGNSA. CDR3 length: 15 residues. V gave up 2 bases and J gave up 5 bases; unmatched junction bases: 5. Sequencing used immunoSEQ multiplex PCR; TCRdb keeps in-frame clones, though not all of them. The repertoire includes under 65,000 clones, roughly 92% of them detected once, and approximately 1.4% sits in the top ten. V gene TRBV7-2 combines with J gene TRBJ1-4; 7 positions match TRBD1. Sequenced material: peripheral blood, taken in the second trimester of pregnancy. This TCR came from a female donor with multiple sclerosis, enrolled in a pregnancy study. In DNA form, the CDR3 reads TGTGCCAGCAGCTTATGGGGACAGCTAAATGAAAAACTGTTTTTT. It specifies CASSLWGQLNEKLFF.